This T cell receptor (beta chain) was recovered during a study of response to subunit inactivated influenza vaccine. Points from the study as a whole: T cells newly recruited by each seasonal influenza vaccination are few, the authors suggested.

Points on this clonotype: Its antigen is unidentified.

MiXCR was run by TCRdb on the RT-PCR reads, yielding one entry per CDR3 protein. The sample yields 300,000 to 350,000 distinct CDR3 sequences, around a fifth seen once. The V and J ends lost 3 bases and 3 bases, in that order; junction bases with no gene match: 11. This CDR3 contains 17 residues. Germline assignment: CDR1 SGHTA and CDR2 FQGNSA. This specimen consisted of PBMCs from blood, obtained less than 22 months after vaccination. The rearrangement links TRBV7-2 to TRBJ2-7; 10 nucleotides match TRBD2. The receptor comes from a man between 45 and 75 years old who received an inactivated influenza vaccine. Here the CDR3 reads CASSFSTSGNGNYEQYF. CDR3 sequence (DNA): TGTGCCAGCAGCTTTTCAACTAGCGGGAATGGGAACTACGAGCAGTACTTC.